This T cell receptor (beta chain) was obtained from a study of T cell changes during pregnancy in multiple sclerosis. CDR1 is LNHDA, CDR2 SQIVND, per germline (reference sequence). CDR3 length: 19 residues. Germline trimming cut 5 bases from V and 4 bases from J; bases unmatched to any gene: 15. Profiled with immunoSEQ multiplex PCR; TCRdb holds only in-frame clones, not every one. The repertoire holds tens of thousands of clones, about 94% seen once, with around 0.75% in the top ten. Material: peripheral blood, obtained in the second trimester of pregnancy. The receptor comes from a female donor in good health, enrolled as a control in a pregnancy study. The chain employs TRBV19 and TRBJ2-2; 11 bases are a match to TRBD2. The CDR3 protein is CASSFSLAGGFPTTGELFF. The CDR3 DNA is TGTGCCAGTAGTTTTAGCCTAGCGGGGGGCTTCCCTACCACCGGGGAGCTGTTTTTT.